This T cell receptor (beta chain) was sequenced during a study of blood T cells in healthy people across ages. Primed by a sample-barcoded 5' primer and a J-beta primer mix, a second PCR proceeded for about 6 to 12 cycles. Each sample yielded at least 3 million CDR3-containing paired-end reads. Each CDR3 protein is one row after TCRdb ran MiXCR on the 5' RACE reads. This table holds about 1,000,000 distinct CDR3 sequences, 45% found once. Researchers report isolating at least 7 million PBMCs per sample. Study-wide results and limits: Unsorted PBMCs blocked a conclusive comparison of naive and antigen-experienced cells.

Note on this clonotype: Its antigen is undetermined. The germline gene is not matched at one end of the junction; a read error may be the cause.

CDR3 length equals 17 residues. Germline V gene sequence: CDR1 SQVTM, CDR2 ANQGSEA. J is TRBJ2-5 and V is TRBV29-1, with TRBD2 matching over 12 bases. The sequenced sample was blood. The sequence was obtained from a woman aged 60-75 years in good health. The CDR3 spells CSVESWTSGKSYNEQYF. The CDR3 DNA is TGCAGCGTTGAATCCTGGACTAGCGGGAAGTCCTACAATGAGCAGTACTTT.